This T cell receptor (beta chain) is from a study of breast tumors, draining lymph nodes, adjacent tissues. Samples came from axillary lymph nodes draining the breast cancer. Study observations and caveats: Tumor repertoires ranked between lymph nodes and nontumor tissue in diversity, with V and J gene preferences. Most tumor T cells seemingly derive from lymph node, then expand in tumor.

The germline V and J ends were trimmed by 4 bases and 3 bases, with 9 bases remaining between them. The CDR3 length is 13 residues. Germline-derived CDR1 and CDR2 are KGHDR and SFDVKD. This clonotype was detected many times. Its antigen remains unidentified. One entry per CDR3 protein, called by TCRdb with MiXCR from the multiplex PCR reads. The repertoire holds over 200,000 distinct CDR3 sequences, with roughly 30% as singletons. Sequenced material: axillary lymph node tissue. The clonotype comes from a female donor with breast cancer. Some clones in this sample may be carry-over from other donors' samples. The chain uses TRBV24-1 and TRBJ2-7; D is perhaps TRBD1 (6 bases). This chain's CDR3 is CATSEGTSYEQYF. CDR3 coding DNA: TGTGCCACCAGTGAGGGGACAAGCTACGAGCAGTACTTC.